This T cell receptor (beta chain) was recorded in a study of shared clonotypes between healthy human individuals. The table came from immunoSEQ multiplex PCR; TCRdb's copy has only in-frame clones and leaves some out. This table holds under 750,000 clones, 72% found once. Trimming pared 4 bases from V and 9 bases from J, leaving 10 bases between. CDR3 length equals 12 residues. The germline V gene encodes CDR1 SNHLY and CDR2 FYNNEI. The receptor comes from a woman younger than 45 in good health. This chain uses TRBV2 with TRBJ2-1; D gene unclear. Sequenced: memory CD4+ T cells sorted from blood. Documented subset: CD45RA-negative fraction. The CDR3 DNA reads TGTGCCAGCAGTGGACTCTATACTGAGCAGTTCTTC. Its protein is CASSGLYTEQFF.